These 18 T cell receptor beta chains originate from one sample sequenced in a study of T-cell memory formation after mild COVID-19. MiXCR was run by TCRdb on the 5' RACE reads, yielding one entry per CDR3 protein. This sample has around 250,000 distinct CDR3 sequences, with approximately 15% found just once. Sequenced input: PBMCs or a T cell subset sorted from them (not recorded which). The receptors come from an adult woman who had mild COVID-19 (a few samples of this study predate the infection). Cell type and time point are not known.

This chain links TRBV5-1 with TRBJ2-1; TRBD2 aligns across 7 bases. The V gene's germline CDR1 is SGHRS and CDR2 YFSETQ. V was pared by 7 bases and J by 12 bases, with 7 bases of the junction left unmatched. This CDR3 comprises 11 residues. CDR3 protein: CASGEGQLQFF. The CDR3 DNA reads TGCGCCAGCGGGGAGGGGCAGCTGCAGTTCTTC.

This clonotype appeared many times. The J gene is TRBJ1-2, the V gene TRBV6-6; perhaps TRBD1 as D (5 bases). The CDR3 spans 16 residues. The germline V and J ends were trimmed by 5 bases and 3 bases, with 19 bases remaining between them. Germline CDR1 reads MNHNY; CDR2 reads SVGAGI (reference sequence). The CDR3: CASSLTTATKYYGYTF. CDR3 coding DNA: TGTGCCAGCAGTCTGACGACAGCCACTAAATACTATGGCTACACCTTC.

The CDR3, as DNA: TGTGCCAGCAGGTCCTCCGGGACTAGCGGGAGATCGAATGAGCAGTTCTTC. This sequence encodes CASRSSGTSGRSNEQFF. The chain employs TRBV6-5 and TRBJ2-1; 14 bases are shared with TRBD2. The CDR3 has 17 residues. V gave up 6 bases and J gave up 7 bases; unmatched junction bases: 11. From germline, CDR1 is MNHEY and CDR2 SVGAGI.

V and J are TRBV29-1 and TRBJ1-3; tentatively, D is TRBD1 (5 bases). Germline CDR1 SQVTM, CDR2 ANQGSEA. The germline V and J ends were trimmed by 2 bases and 0 bases, with 8 bases remaining between them. This CDR3 spans 14 amino acids. CDR3 in amino acids: CSVEFTGSGNTIYF. In DNA form, the CDR3 reads TGCAGCGTTGAATTTACAGGCTCTGGAAACACCATATATTTT.

The table lists this clonotype with a few counts. V usage is TRBV10-2 and J usage is TRBJ2-3; D may be TRBD1 (5 bases). The CDR3 loop spans 13 amino acids. CDR1 and CDR2 (germline): WSHSY, SAAADI. V shed 7 bases and J shed 5 bases, with 13 bases lying between them. Written as DNA, the CDR3 is TGCGCCAGCAACCCAGGGTATTTAGATACGCAGTATTTT. Encoded protein: CASNPGYLDTQYF.

A few counts support this clonotype. The chain carries TRBV18 and TRBJ2-2, with D possibly TRBD1 on 5 matching bases. The germline V and J ends were trimmed by 2 bases and 4 bases, with 8 bases remaining between them. The length of the CDR3 is 14 residues. Germline V gives CDR1 KGHSH, CDR2 LQKENI. The CDR3 DNA is TGTGCCAGCTCACCAGGGGCTATCACCGGGGAGCTGTTTTTT. As protein: CASSPGAITGELFF.

This chain connects TRBV7-9 to TRBJ2-1; D uncertain. The CDR3 is 16 amino acids. The ends were cut back, 2 bases at V and 8 bases at J, with 19 bases in the middle. Germline-derived CDR1 and CDR2 are SEHNR and FQNEAQ (reference sequence). The CDR3 DNA reads TGTGCCAGCAGCTTAATGAAAGGTGGTGGGAATCATGAGCAGTTCTTC. This translates into CASSLMKGGGNHEQFF.

This clonotype was detected only a few times. This rearrangement joins TRBV4-2 to TRBJ1-1; D is perhaps TRBD1 (6 bases). This CDR3 has 15 residues. Germline V gene sequence: CDR1 LGHNA, CDR2 YNFKEQ. V lost 2 bases, J lost 5 bases, and 15 bases lay in between. The DNA for the CDR3 is TGTGCCAGCAGCCAAACAGGGAGAGACCGAACTGAAGCTTTCTTT. Protein product: CASSQTGRDRTEAFF.

This clonotype was counted between two and nine times. This chain links TRBV20-1 with TRBJ2-7; perhaps D is TRBD1 or TRBD2 (5 bases each). Germline V gene lookup returns CDR1 DFQATT and CDR2 SNEGSKA (reference sequence). V was cut by 1 base and J by 7 bases, with 11 bases left in between. The CDR3 has 12 residues. CDR3 DNA: TGCAGTGCTAGAGCCGGGACGGGAGAGCAGTACTTC. This sequence encodes CSARAGTGEQYF.

This clonotype was recorded a few times. V is TRBV24-1 and J is TRBJ2-5; 10 positions match TRBD2. CDR3 length equals 17 residues. Per germline, CDR1 KGHDR and CDR2 SFDVKD. With 3 bases clipped from V and 2 bases from J, the junction kept 8 bases outside the gene matches. The CDR3 region is CATSDPTGTSVQETQYF. CDR3 bases: TGTGCCACCAGTGATCCTACCGGGACTAGCGTGCAAGAGACCCAGTACTTC.

This chain joins TRBV15 and TRBJ1-4; no firm D call. Germline assignment: CDR1 LNHNV and CDR2 YYDKDF (reference sequence). This CDR3 spans 13 amino acids. Deletions cut 0 bases from V and 6 bases from J, with 5 bases between. The CDR3 nucleotides read TGTGCCACCAGCAGAGATCTCCATGAAAAACTGTTTTTT. This encodes CATSRDLHEKLFF. The variable domain in full, completed from reference TRBV15 and TRBJ1-4, reads DAMVIQNPRYQVTQFGKPVTLSCSQTLNHNVMYWYQQKSSQAPKLLFHYYDKDFNNEADTPDNFQSRRPNTSFCFLDIRSPGLGDTAMYLCATSRDLHEKLFFGSGTQLSVL.

The chain's CDR3 is CATSRDSLAPETQYF. DNA for the CDR3: TGTGCCACCAGCAGAGATAGCCTAGCGCCAGAGACCCAGTACTTC. The rearrangement uses TRBV15 and TRBJ2-5, with TRBD2 as a possible D gene (6 bases). This CDR3 contains 15 residues. Germline CDR1 LNHNV, CDR2 YYDKDF (reference sequence). V gave up 0 bases and J gave up 4 bases, with 12 bases separating them.

This chain connects TRBV10-3 to TRBJ2-3; D ambiguous. V gave up 0 bases and J gave up 0 bases, with 7 bases separating them. The CDR3 sequence is 15 residues long. Germline assignment: CDR1 ENHRY and CDR2 SYGVKD. The CDR3 coding sequence is TGTGCCATCAGTGAGTCTTGGCCCAGCACAGATACGCAGTATTTT. Its protein product is CAISESWPSTDTQYF.

V is TRBV25-1 and J is TRBJ1-2, with D perhaps TRBD1 (5 bases). CDR3 length equals 18 residues. The germline V gene has CDR1 MGHDK and CDR2 SYGVNS. V was clipped by 4 bases and J by 8 bases, with 29 bases between them. The CDR3 DNA reads as TGTGCCAGCAGTGGATTTGGGGCAGGGACCTCTAAGGGGATGGGCTACACCTTC. Translation gives CASSGFGAGTSKGMGYTF.

This clonotype has only a few counts. The chain carries TRBV7-6 and TRBJ2-1, with 7 nucleotides matching TRBD1. CDR1 and CDR2 from the germline V gene are SGHVS and FNYEAQ. V gave up 5 bases and J gave up 3 bases; unmatched junction bases: 4. The CDR3 covers 14 residues. CDR3 sequence (DNA): TGTGCCAGCAGCCCCGGACAGGTCTACAATGAGCAGTTCTTC. This translates into CASSPGQVYNEQFF. Based on the CDR3 plus reference TRBV7-6 and TRBJ2-1, the full variable domain is GAGVSQSPRYKVTKRGQDVALRCDPISGHVSLYWYRQALGQGPEFLTYFNYEAQQDKSGLPNDRFSAERPEGSISTLTIQRTEQRDSAMYRCASSPGQVYNEQFFGPGTRLTVL.

V usage is TRBV12-3 or TRBV12-4 and J usage is TRBJ2-7; no clear D gene. Trimming left V 1 base short and J 3 bases short, with 7 bases between. This CDR3 spans 13 amino acids. CDR3 region: CASSLDARYEQYF. The CDR3 DNA follows: TGTGCCAGCAGTTTAGACGCCCGCTACGAGCAGTACTTC.

Only a few counts were recorded for this clonotype. The J gene is TRBJ2-1, the V gene TRBV27; maybe TRBD1 (6 bases). CDR1 is MNHEY and CDR2 is SMNVEV in the germline V gene (reference sequence). Between the trimmed V and J ends, which lost 5 bases and 4 bases, there was a span of 15 bases. CDR3 length: 15 amino acids. CDR3 amino acids: CASSPGHAPYNEQFF. CDR3 nucleotide sequence: TGTGCCAGCAGTCCGGGACACGCACCTTACAATGAGCAGTTCTTC.

The chain has TRBV12-3 or TRBV12-4 and TRBJ2-1, with unresolved D. The CDR3 length is 13 residues. Deletions cut 6 bases from V and 9 bases from J, with 15 bases between. The CDR3, as DNA: TGTGCCAGCAGGCACCTCCCGGTGGGTGAGCAGTTCTTC. Translated, it gives CASRHLPVGEQFF.